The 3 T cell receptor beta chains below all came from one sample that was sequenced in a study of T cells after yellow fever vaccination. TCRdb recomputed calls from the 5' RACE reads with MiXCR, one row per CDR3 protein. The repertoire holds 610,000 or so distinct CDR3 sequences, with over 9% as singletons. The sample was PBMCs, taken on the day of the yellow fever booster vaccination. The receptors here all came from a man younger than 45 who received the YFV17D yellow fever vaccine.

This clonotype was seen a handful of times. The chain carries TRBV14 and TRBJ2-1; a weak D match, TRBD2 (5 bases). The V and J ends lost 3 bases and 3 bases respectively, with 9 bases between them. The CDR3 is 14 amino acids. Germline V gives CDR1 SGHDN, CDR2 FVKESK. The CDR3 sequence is CASSQELVYNEQFF. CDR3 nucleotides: TGTGCCAGCAGCCAGGAACTAGTCTACAATGAGCAGTTCTTC. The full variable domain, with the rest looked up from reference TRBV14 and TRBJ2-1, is EAGVTQFPSHSVIEKGQTVTLRCDPISGHDNLYWYRRVMGKEIKFLLHFVKESKQDESGMPNNRFLAERTGGTYSTLKVQPAELEDSGVYFCASSQELVYNEQFFGPGTRLTVL.

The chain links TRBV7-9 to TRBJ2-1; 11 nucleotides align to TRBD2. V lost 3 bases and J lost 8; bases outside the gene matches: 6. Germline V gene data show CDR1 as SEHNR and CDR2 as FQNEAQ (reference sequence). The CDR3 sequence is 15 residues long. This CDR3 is CASSFLAGGIDEQFF. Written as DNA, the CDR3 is TGTGCCAGCAGCTTCCTAGCGGGAGGAATCGATGAGCAGTTCTTC. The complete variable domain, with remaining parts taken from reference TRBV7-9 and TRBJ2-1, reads DTGVSQNPRHKITKRGQNVTFRCDPISEHNRLYWYRQTLGQGPEFLTYFQNEAQLEKSRLLSDRFSAERPKGSFSTLEIQRTEQGDSAMYLCASSFLAGGIDEQFFGPGTRLTVL.

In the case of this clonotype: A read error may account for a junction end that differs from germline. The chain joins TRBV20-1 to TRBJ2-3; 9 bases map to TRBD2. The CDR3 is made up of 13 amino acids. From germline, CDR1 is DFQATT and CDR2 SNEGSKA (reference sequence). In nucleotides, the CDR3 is TGCAGTGCCCCCCCCCGAGCGGGAGGTCGGGGTTCGTTT. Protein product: CSAPPRAGGRGSF.